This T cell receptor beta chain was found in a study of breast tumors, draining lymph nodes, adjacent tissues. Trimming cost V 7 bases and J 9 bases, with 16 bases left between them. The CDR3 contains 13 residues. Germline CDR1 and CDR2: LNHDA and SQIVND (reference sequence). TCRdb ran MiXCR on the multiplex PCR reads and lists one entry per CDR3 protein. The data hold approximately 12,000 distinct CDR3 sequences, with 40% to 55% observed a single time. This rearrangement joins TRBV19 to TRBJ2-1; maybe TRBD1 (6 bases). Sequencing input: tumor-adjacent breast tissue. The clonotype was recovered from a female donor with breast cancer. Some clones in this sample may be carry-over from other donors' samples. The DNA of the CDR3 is TGTGCCAGTACCTCTGACAGGATGGGTGAGCAGTTCTTC. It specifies CASTSDRMGEQFF.